The next 30 T cell receptor beta chains were all read from a single sample in a study of T cell changes during pregnancy in multiple sclerosis. Clones were sequenced by immunoSEQ multiplex PCR, and TCRdb holds only the in-frame ones, with some missing. The sample has about 42,000 clones; 80% to 85% are singletons. Material: CD4+ T cells from peripheral blood mononuclear cells, obtained before pregnancy. The receptors were sampled from a female donor with multiple sclerosis, enrolled in a pregnancy study.

This rearrangement joins TRBV5-6 to TRBJ2-7; TRBD1 agrees at 7 bases. This CDR3 has 14 amino acids. The germline V gene encodes CDR1 SGHDT and CDR2 YYEEEE. Unmatched junction bases numbered 9, after V lost 6 bases and J lost 3 bases. The CDR3 region has the DNA TGTGCCAGCATCATACAGGGGATCCACTACGAGCAGTACTTC. The encoded protein is CASIIQGIHYEQYF.

The rearrangement joins TRBV20-1 to TRBJ1-2, with D unclear. The germline gives CDR1 DFQATT, CDR2 SNEGSKA (reference sequence). The CDR3 covers 11 residues. V dropped 0 bases and J dropped 7 bases, with 6 bases sitting between them. CDR3: CSARDPSGYTF. CDR3 nucleotide sequence: TGCAGTGCTAGAGATCCTAGTGGCTACACCTTC.

The rearrangement joins TRBV2 to TRBJ2-7; tentative D call: TRBD1 (6 bases). Germline V gives CDR1 SNHLY, CDR2 FYNNEI. V lost 7 bases to trimming and J lost 2 bases, with 12 bases between them. The CDR3 runs to 13 residues. CDR3 sequence reads: CASKRTETYEQYF. CDR3 DNA: TGTGCCAGCAAAAGGACAGAGACCTACGAGCAGTACTTC.

This clone was counted at least ten times. The CDR3: CASSYSGETQYF. CDR3 DNA sequence: TGTGCCAGCAGTTACTCGGGCGAGACCCAGTACTTC. The gene calls are TRBV6-5 and TRBJ2-5; no clear D. V lost 0 bases to trimming and J lost 5 bases, with 4 bases between them. The CDR3 consists of 12 residues. The germline V gene has CDR1 MNHEY and CDR2 SVGAGI.

This clone was observed a handful of times. The rearrangement links TRBV6-5 to TRBJ2-7, with no clear D. Trimming cost V 0 bases and J 2 bases, with 11 bases left between them. The CDR3 runs to 15 residues. Germline assignment: CDR1 MNHEY and CDR2 SVGAGI. The CDR3 nucleotides are TGTGCCAGCAGTTACTCGAATCTAGGAGCCTACGAGCAGTACTTC. Translation gives CASSYSNLGAYEQYF.

The rearrangement joins TRBV18 to TRBJ2-7; 15 bases match TRBD2. Germline CDR1 KGHSH, CDR2 LQKENI. The V gene end was trimmed by 3 bases and the J gene end by 4 bases; junction bases not matched to a gene: 10. There are 18 residues in the CDR3. The CDR3 region is CASSPGLAGGVLRYEQYF. DNA of the CDR3: TGTGCCAGCTCACCGGGACTAGCGGGGGGCGTCCTTAGGTACGAGCAGTACTTC.

The chain uses TRBV19 and TRBJ1-4, with a possible D match to TRBD1 (6 bases). CDR1 and CDR2 from the germline V gene are LNHDA and SQIVND (reference sequence). Trimming removed 10 bases at V and 8 bases at J, with 20 bases between. CDR3 length: 14 residues. The CDR3 nucleotides read TGTGCCACATCCTCCTCCGGGGGGGGCGAAAAACTGTTTTTT. Translating gives CATSSSGGGEKLFF.

This clone was seen repeatedly, ten times or more. The chain links TRBV6-5 to TRBJ1-2; 10 nucleotides agree with TRBD1. The CDR3 totals 15 residues. With 5 bases clipped from V and 8 bases from J, the junction kept 11 bases outside the gene matches. The germline gives CDR1 MNHEY, CDR2 SVGAGI. DNA of the CDR3: TGTGCCAGCAGTGCTCCCGGGACAGGGGTTAGCGGCTACACCTTC. Its protein is CASSAPGTGVSGYTF.

This chain uses TRBV5-1 with TRBJ1-4; TRBD1 might be the D (5 bases). Per the germline V gene, CDR1 is SGHRS and CDR2 is YFSETQ. The CDR3 has 13 amino acids. V dropped 3 bases and J dropped 7 bases, with 10 bases sitting between them. In nucleotides, the CDR3 is TGCGCCAGCAGCTCCGGGGGAGTTGAAAAACTGTTTTTT. The encoded protein is CASSSGGVEKLFF.

The chain employs TRBV19 and TRBJ1-1, with no clear D. The CDR3 covers 13 residues. Germline CDR1 LNHDA, CDR2 SQIVND (reference sequence). Trimming pared 7 bases from V and 3 bases from J, leaving 12 bases between. The CDR3 region has the DNA TGTGCCAGTACCCGAAACTTCTACACTGAAGCTTTCTTT. It encodes CASTRNFYTEAFF.

The CDR3 here is CSVDSGLLNTGELFF. The CDR3 DNA reads TGCAGCGTTGATTCGGGACTATTAAACACCGGGGAGCTGTTTTTT. The chain carries TRBV29-1 and TRBJ2-2; 7 positions match TRBD2. The CDR3 extends over 15 amino acids. Germline lookup yields CDR1 SQVTM and CDR2 ANQGSEA. The junction had 6 bases not matched to a gene; V was cut back by 3 bases and J by 2 bases.

This chain joins TRBV6-1 and TRBJ2-3; no reliable D call. V gave up 6 bases and J gave up 3 bases, with 4 bases separating them. The CDR3 runs to 11 residues. Germline CDR1 reads MNHNS; CDR2 reads SASEGT. In nucleotides, the CDR3 is TGTGCCAGCAGCAGAACAGATACGCAGTATTTT. This gives the protein CASSRTDTQYF.

This rearrangement joins TRBV19 to TRBJ1-5, with D possibly matching TRBD1 (5 bases). V was shortened by 3 bases and J by 0 bases, with 15 bases between the two germline ends. Germline V gene sequence: CDR1 LNHDA, CDR2 SQIVND (reference sequence). This CDR3 spans 17 amino acids. CDR3 region: CASSILEGSYSNQPQHF. The CDR3 DNA is TGTGCCAGTAGTATCTTGGAGGGGAGTTATAGCAATCAGCCCCAGCATTTT.

This chain joins TRBV30 and TRBJ2-7; D uncertain. V shed 5 bases and J shed 3 bases, with 11 bases lying between them. Germline values: CDR1 GTSNPN, CDR2 SVGIG (reference sequence). There are 12 residues in the CDR3. The CDR3 loop reads CAWGRHLYEQYF. DNA for the CDR3: TGTGCCTGGGGCAGGCATCTCTACGAGCAGTACTTC.

This clone has only one observation. V is TRBV30 and J is TRBJ1-2; D is ambiguous. CDR1 and CDR2 from the germline V gene are GTSNPN and SVGIG (reference sequence). This CDR3 has 16 residues. V lost 0 bases and J 2 bases, leaving 16 bases between the germline ends. The CDR3 DNA sequence: TGTGCCTGGAGTGTACTAGGTTACTCTGCGAACTATGGCTACACCTTC. Its translation is CAWSVLGYSANYGYTF.

This clone was counted once. The chain carries TRBV7-2 and TRBJ2-7; D ambiguous. This CDR3 spans 15 amino acids. With 1 base removed from V and 3 bases from J, the gap between germline ends came to 13 bases. CDR1 SGHTA and CDR2 FQGNSA come from the germline V gene. The CDR3 DNA reads TGTGCCAGCAGCTTAGGGAGCGCGGTAAGCTACGAGCAGTACTTC. Protein product: CASSLGSAVSYEQYF.

This chain uses TRBV5-1 with TRBJ1-4; D ambiguous. Trimming stripped 0 bases from V and 4 bases from J, with 7 bases between. Germline values: CDR1 SGHRS, CDR2 YFSETQ. This CDR3 comprises 14 residues. The CDR3 is CASSLGQNNEKLFF. CDR3 DNA: TGCGCCAGCAGCTTGGGGCAGAATAATGAAAAACTGTTTTTT.

The genes are TRBV5-1 and TRBJ2-7; tentatively, D is TRBD1 (6 bases). V dropped 4 bases and J dropped 3 bases, with 11 bases sitting between them. Germline V lookup: CDR1 SGHRS, CDR2 YFSETQ. The CDR3 runs 13 residues. The CDR3 protein is CASSQQGNYEQYF. CDR3 in DNA: TGCGCCAGCAGCCAACAGGGAAACTACGAGCAGTACTTC.

The J gene is TRBJ2-5, the V gene TRBV2; 9 bases line up with TRBD2. With V trimmed by 4 bases and J by 7 bases, 10 bases remained unmatched. Germline CDR1 SNHLY, CDR2 FYNNEI. The CDR3 extends over 15 amino acids. The CDR3 reads CASSGGGRARGTQYF. CDR3 in DNA: TGTGCCAGCAGTGGGGGCGGGAGGGCAAGGGGGACCCAGTACTTC. The entire variable domain, with the rest obtained from reference TRBV2 and TRBJ2-5, is as follows: EPEVTQTPSHQVTQMGQEVILRCVPISNHLYFYWYRQILGQKVEFLVSFYNNEISEKSEIFDDQFSVERPDGSNFTLKIRSTKLEDSAMYFCASSGGGRARGTQYFGPGTRLLVL.

J is TRBJ2-3 and V is TRBV7-2; 7 bases align to TRBD1. V lost 3 bases to trimming and J lost 0 bases; unmatched junction nucleotides: 6. The CDR3 has 16 amino acids. Germline CDR1 SGHTA, CDR2 FQGNSA. CDR3 region: CASSFSGTESTDTQYF. CDR3 bases: TGTGCCAGCAGCTTTTCCGGGACAGAGAGCACAGATACGCAGTATTTT.

J is TRBJ2-1 and V is TRBV18; TRBD2 agrees at 14 bases. The junction had 6 bases not matched to a gene; V was cut back by 4 bases and J by 10 bases. The length of the CDR3 is 15 residues. In germline, CDR1 is KGHSH, CDR2 LQKENI. The CDR3 is CASSLGLAGDGEQFF. CDR3 sequence (DNA): TGTGCCAGCTCACTGGGACTAGCGGGGGATGGGGAGCAGTTCTTC.

This clone was observed a single time. CDR3 in DNA: TGTGCCAGCAGCCTGTCACCGGGGGAGACCCAGTACTTC. Protein: CASSLSPGETQYF. The chain joins TRBV5-5 to TRBJ2-5; maybe TRBD2 (5 bases). CDR3 length equals 13 residues. Germline V gives CDR1 SGHKS, CDR2 YYEKEE (reference sequence). Between the trimmed V and J ends, which lost 4 bases and 5 bases, there was a span of 12 bases.

The V call is TRBV18, the J call TRBJ2-3; 8 bases are a match to TRBD1. J gave up 4 bases and V 1 base, and 4 bases lay outside the gene matches. This CDR3 region has 15 residues. Per germline, CDR1 KGHSH and CDR2 LQKENI. In DNA form, the CDR3 reads TGTGCCAGCTCACCACAGGGACAGGCGGCAGATACGCAGTATTTT. Encoded protein: CASSPQGQAADTQYF.

V is TRBV27 and J is TRBJ2-5, with D tentatively TRBD1 (7 bases). CDR3 length: 15 residues. The ends were cut back, 8 bases at V and 0 bases at J, with 16 bases in the middle. The germline V gene encodes CDR1 MNHEY and CDR2 SMNVEV (reference sequence). The CDR3 spells CASARGTVYQETQYF. The CDR3 region has the DNA TGTGCCAGCGCCCGGGGGACAGTGTACCAAGAGACCCAGTACTTC.

The rearrangement joins TRBV5-4 to TRBJ2-3; TRBD1 aligns across 7 bases. The CDR3 runs 15 residues. Germline loops: CDR1 SGHNT, CDR2 YYREEE (reference sequence). DNA of the CDR3: TGTGCAGACCGCTCACAGGGGACCGGCACAGATACGCAGTATTTT. This translates into CADRSQGTGTDTQYF.

This clone is a singleton in its sample. V usage is TRBV2 and J usage is TRBJ2-2, with TRBD2 matching over 10 bases. CDR1 SNHLY and CDR2 FYNNEI come from the germline V gene. Unmatched junction bases numbered 12, after V lost 5 bases and J lost 6 bases. This CDR3 is 17 amino acids long. CDR3 in DNA: TGTGCCAGCAGTCGACAACGGACTAGCGGTCCACCCGGGGAGCTGTTTTTT. This codes for CASSRQRTSGPPGELFF.

The chain carries TRBV9 and TRBJ2-1, with 9 bases lining up with TRBD2. The CDR3 loop spans 22 amino acids. Germline V gene lookup returns CDR1 SGDLS and CDR2 YYNGEE. V gave up 1 base and J gave up 4 bases; unmatched junction bases: 24. CDR3 residues: CASSVNMGDYGGGAKGYNEQFF. The DNA of the CDR3 is TGTGCCAGCAGCGTAAACATGGGGGATTATGGCGGGGGGGCCAAGGGTTACAATGAGCAGTTCTTC.

The V gene is TRBV9, the J gene TRBJ1-3, with a weak D call TRBD1 (6 bases). Germline values: CDR1 SGDLS, CDR2 YYNGEE. This CDR3 region has 15 residues. Trimming stripped 4 bases from V and 0 bases from J, with 11 bases between. This CDR3 reads CASSPDRNSGNTIYF. CDR3 nucleotides: TGTGCCAGCAGCCCCGACAGGAACTCTGGAAACACCATATATTTT.

The V call is TRBV6-1, the J call TRBJ2-5, with 9 bases matching TRBD1. Germline trimming cut 6 bases from V and 6 bases from J; bases unmatched to any gene: 8. Germline V lookup: CDR1 MNHNS, CDR2 SASEGT. The CDR3 consists of 14 residues. CDR3 protein: CASRSTGGGKTQYF. The CDR3 bases are TGTGCCAGCAGATCTACAGGGGGCGGAAAGACCCAGTACTTC.

The chain carries TRBV11-3 and TRBJ2-6; a possible D gene is TRBD1 (7 bases). Germline-derived CDR1 and CDR2 are SGHNT and YENEEA. The CDR3 is 15 residues long. The V end lost 5 bases, the J end lost 5 bases, and 13 bases lay between the germline ends. CDR3 nucleotide sequence: TGTGCCAGCAGCCCAGGGGGGTCTCGGGCCAACGTCCTGACTTTC. Translating it yields CASSPGGSRANVLTF.